Listed below are T cell receptor beta chains from one sample, sequenced in a study of metastatic and nonmetastatic thyroid tumors. MiXCR reprocessed the PCR reads for TCRdb. The sample comprises 30,000 to 45,000 clones, about 25% of which are singletons, and around 10% rests with the top ten. The sequenced sample was blood. The receptors were gathered from a female donor with papillary thyroid cancer or a benign thyroid nodule (not recorded which). Some clones in this sample may be carry-over from other donors' samples. CDR3s include the opening cysteine and the closing phenylalanine or tryptophan. D genes are given only for firm matches. Clone size is not always given. Where it is, it says once, few, many or a class for expanded clones.

>TRBJ2-5|TRBV7-2|TRBD1|once
TGTGCCAGCAGCTCTGTGACAGGGGGCGGTCAAGAGACCCAGTACTTC
CASSSVTGGGQETQYF
>TRBJ2-7|TRBV14|NA|many
TGTGCCAGCAGCCAACCGGGACTCAAGTCCTACGAGCAGTACTTC
CASSQPGLKSYEQYF
>TRBJ2-2|TRBV19|TRBD1|once
TGTGCCAGTAGTAAGGGACAGCATCCGGAGACCGGGGAGCTGTTTTTT
CASSKGQHPETGELFF
>TRBJ2-7|TRBV20-1|NA|NA
TGCAGTGCTATTCGCAGGGGGGTCACCTACGAGCAGTACTTC
CSAIRRGVTYEQYF
>TRBJ2-7|TRBV6-1|TRBD1|medium-sized
TGTGCCAGCAGTGTACCCGGGACAGGGGTCGAGCAGTACTTC
CASSVPGTGVEQYF
>TRBJ2-7|TRBV6-5|NA|NA
TGTGCCAGCAGTTACGCTAGTGGCGAGCAGTACTTC
CASSYASGEQYF
>TRBJ2-7|TRBV6-1|NA|NA
TGTGCCAGCAGAGAGGACACTACCTACGAGCAGTACTTC
CASREDTTYEQYF
>TRBJ1-6|TRBV6-1|NA|few
TGTGCCAGCGGGGGAGTCCCGTTCTATAATTCACCCCTCCACTTT
CASGGVPFYNSPLHF
>TRBJ1-5|TRBV6-1|TRBD1|medium-sized
TGTGCCAGCAGTGAAATGGGACAGAGCAATCAGCCCCAGCATTTT
CASSEMGQSNQPQHF
>TRBJ2-7|TRBV28|NA|NA
TGTGCCAGCAGCTCCCCTCGCAGGGGCTCCTACGAGCAGTACTTC
CASSSPRRGSYEQYF
>TRBJ1-5|TRBV19|TRBD1|many
TGTGCCAGTAGCCGCGGAGGGACAGGGGGCACTAGATACAATCAGCCCCAGCATTTT
CASSRGGTGGTRYNQPQHF
>TRBJ2-4|TRBV5-6|TRBD1|NA
TGTGCCAGCAGCTTGAACCGTGACAGGGTATACATTCATTACTTC
CASSLNRDRVYIHYF
>TRBJ2-1|TRBV20-1|NA|many
TGCAGTGCTAGAAACCAACAATCCTACAATGAGCAGTTCTTC
CSARNQQSYNEQFF
>TRBJ1-2|TRBV27|NA|many
TGTGCCAGCAGTCCCCGGGGGGGGGCGGCGGGCTACACCTTC
CASSPRGGAAGYTF
>TRBJ2-2|TRBV4-1|TRBD2|many
TGCGCCAGCAGTCCTTTGGGGCTAGCGGGAGGCACCGGGGAGCTGTTTTTT
CASSPLGLAGGTGELFF